A single sample gave rise to the 9 T cell receptor beta chains below, sequenced in a study of T cell repertoires in aging, cancer and after chemotherapy. Peripheral blood genomic DNA, not sorted cells or RNA, was the template. Multiplex touch-down PCR with TRB-A/B primers amplified rearranged V-D-J TRB sequences. Using its own MiXCR run on the multiplex PCR reads, TCRdb lists one record per CDR3 protein. In the table there are just under 9,500 distinct CDR3 sequences, 20% to 30% of which are singletons. Material for sequencing was blood. These receptors originate from a human donor with a blood cancer. The donor label of this sample is uncertain.

The chain is built from TRBV11-2 and TRBJ2-1; perhaps D is TRBD1 or TRBD2 (5 bases each). The germline V gene encodes CDR1 SGHAT and CDR2 FQNNGV. Trimming shortened V by 3 bases and J by 5 bases, and 14 bases separated the two germline ends. The CDR3 totals 15 residues. CDR3 DNA sequence: TGTGCCAGCAGCTTCCGTGTCGGGACCAACAATGAGCAGTTCTTC. Amino acid sequence: CASSFRVGTNNEQFF.

In nucleotides, the CDR3 is TGTGCCATCAGGGGGGACAGGGGAAGGAACGAAAAACTGTTTTTT. This codes for CAIRGDRGRNEKLFF. The V call is TRBV10-3, the J call TRBJ1-4; 10 bases match TRBD1. The CDR3 consists of 15 residues. Per germline, CDR1 ENHRY and CDR2 SYGVKD. Losses at the gene ends were 6 bases for V and 8 bases for J; bases not matched to a gene: 9.

This clonotype is medium-sized by share. V gene TRBV19 combines with J gene TRBJ2-7; D call uncertain. The germline V gene encodes CDR1 LNHDA and CDR2 SQIVND (reference sequence). Deletions cut 3 bases from V and 2 bases from J, with 8 bases between. The CDR3 has 13 amino acids. The CDR3 reads CASSIGRTYEQYF. The CDR3, as DNA: TGTGCCAGTAGTATCGGCAGAACCTACGAGCAGTACTTC.

The sample holds a few counts of this clonotype. The V gene is TRBV6-1, the J gene TRBJ2-7, with D tentatively TRBD1 (6 bases). The CDR3 contains 14 residues. V dropped 2 bases and J dropped 3 bases, with 11 bases sitting between them. Germline V gene sequence: CDR1 MNHNS, CDR2 SASEGT. CDR3 sequence (DNA): TGTGCCAGCAGTGAAATATGGGACAACTACGAGCAGTACTTC. Protein product: CASSEIWDNYEQYF.

The chain uses TRBV12-3 or TRBV12-4 and TRBJ1-2, with D possibly being TRBD1 (5 bases). The CDR3 totals 16 residues. V was cut by 3 bases and J by 5 bases, with 19 bases left in between. CDR3 protein: CASSLAGPQTLYGYTF. CDR3 nucleotides: TGTGCCAGCAGTTTGGCAGGGCCTCAGACTCTATATGGCTACACCTTC.

Remarks on this clonotype: A single base separates this from a much larger clone, so it may be a read error. This chain links TRBV19 with TRBJ2-4, with D unclear. V lost 5 bases, J lost 5 bases, and 10 bases lay in between. The CDR3 runs to 13 residues. CDR1 and CDR2 from the germline V gene are LNHDA and SQIVND (reference sequence). CDR3 DNA: TGTGCCAGTAGTGTTGACGGACAAAACATTCAGTACTTC. Translating gives CASSVDGQNIQYF.

The chain employs TRBV7-9 and TRBJ1-2; 7 bases are shared with TRBD1. Germline V gene lookup returns CDR1 SEHNR and CDR2 FQNEAQ (reference sequence). Losses at the gene ends were 6 bases for V and 3 bases for J; bases not matched to a gene: 13. CDR3 length: 16 residues. CDR3 sequence (DNA): TGTGCCAGCAGTCCTTGGGCAGGGGGAGATGACTATGGCTACACCTTC. It codes for CASSPWAGGDDYGYTF.

V gene TRBV25-1 combines with J gene TRBJ1-6, with TRBD1 identical over 9 bases. There are 17 residues in the CDR3. Germline values: CDR1 MGHDK, CDR2 SYGVNS. The J segment lost 13 bases and the V segment lost 1 base, leaving 14 bases of the junction unmatched. DNA of the CDR3: TGTGCCAGCAGTGAATCGGTCACCGGGACAGGGTTGAGGCCCCTCCACTTT. Translation: CASSESVTGTGLRPLHF.

By sample share, this clonotype is medium-sized (0.01 to 0.1%). The V call is TRBV5-4, the J call TRBJ2-1; no reliable D call. CDR3 length equals 13 residues. The V and J ends lost 0 bases and 8 bases respectively, with 9 bases between them. Looked up from germline, CDR1 is SGHNT and CDR2 is YYREEE (reference sequence). In nucleotides, the CDR3 is TGTGCCAGCAGCTTGGGCCGTAGGGATGAGCAGTTCTTC. Residues: CASSLGRRDEQFF.